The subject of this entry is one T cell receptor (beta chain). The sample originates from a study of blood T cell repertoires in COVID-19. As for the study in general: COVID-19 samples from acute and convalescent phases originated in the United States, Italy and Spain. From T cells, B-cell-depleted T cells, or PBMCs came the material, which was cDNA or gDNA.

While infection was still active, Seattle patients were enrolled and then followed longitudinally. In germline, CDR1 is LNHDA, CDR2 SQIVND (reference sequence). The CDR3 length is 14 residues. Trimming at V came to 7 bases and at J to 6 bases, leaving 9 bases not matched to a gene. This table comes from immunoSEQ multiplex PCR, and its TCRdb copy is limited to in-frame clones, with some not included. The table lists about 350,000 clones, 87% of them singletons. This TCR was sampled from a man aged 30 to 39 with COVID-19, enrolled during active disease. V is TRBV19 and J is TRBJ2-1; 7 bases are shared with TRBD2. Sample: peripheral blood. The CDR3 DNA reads TGTGCCAGTACAGCGGGATACCTAGGCAATGAGCAGTTCTTC. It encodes CASTAGYLGNEQFF.